Shown below are 20 T cell receptor beta chains from a single sample sequenced in a study of blood T cell repertoires in COVID-19 (TCRdb year 2020). Library construction relied on the immunoSEQ multiplex PCR assay. Imported from immuneACCESS, the table was reduced by TCRdb to in-frame sequences with V and J called. These copies leave out some clones; in studies compared against another copy, an unresolved V gene accounts for under half, and the cause of the remainder is not known. For this sample the table gives some 110,000 clones, of which 70% to 85% were detected only once. The top ten clones comprise about 2.3% of the sample. The specimen was peripheral blood. The receptors stem from a man in his forties or fifties with acute or convalescent COVID-19.

The chain combines TRBV25-1 with TRBJ2-5; 10 positions agree with TRBD1. The J segment lost 5 bases and the V segment lost 6 bases, leaving 0 bases of the junction unmatched. From germline, CDR1 is MGHDK and CDR2 SYGVNS. This CDR3 is 12 amino acids long. The CDR3 reads CASRGQGETQYF. The CDR3 DNA sequence: TGTGCCAGCAGGGGACAGGGGGAGACCCAGTACTTC.

In the case of this clone: This sample includes further DNA sequences coding for the same CDR3. The V gene is TRBV28, the J gene TRBJ2-3; 7 nucleotides align to TRBD1. From germline, CDR1 is MDHEN and CDR2 SYDVKM. The CDR3 spans 14 residues. The junction had 2 bases not matched to a gene; V was cut back by 5 bases and J by 0 bases. CDR3 DNA: TGTGCCAGCAGTAGACAGGGAAGCACAGATACGCAGTATTTT. As protein: CASSRQGSTDTQYF.

The chain recombines TRBV10-3 with TRBJ2-7; the match to TRBD2 covers 10 bases. Per the germline V gene, CDR1 is ENHRY and CDR2 is SYGVKD. Germline trimming cut 9 bases from V and 4 bases from J; bases unmatched to any gene: 9. The CDR3 totals 14 residues. The CDR3 nucleotides are TGTGCCATTAGAGCGGGAGGGCCCGGGTACGAGCAGTACTTC. Translated: CAIRAGGPGYEQYF.

The chain combines TRBV15 with TRBJ1-1, with 10 bases aligning to TRBD1. This CDR3 contains 19 residues. V lost 2 bases and J lost 4; bases outside the gene matches: 16. Germline CDR1 and CDR2: LNHNV and YYDKDF (reference sequence). The CDR3 DNA reads TGTGCCACCAGCAGACAAACGCCGGGACAGGGGTTTCGGGGCACTGAAGCTTTCTTT. Protein: CATSRQTPGQGFRGTEAFF.

This chain connects TRBV3-1 (or the pseudogene TRBV3-2) to TRBJ1-4; D perhaps matches TRBD1 (6 bases). Germline CDR1 reads LGHDT; CDR2 reads YNNKEL (reference sequence). Trimming removed 6 bases from V and 3 bases from J, with 17 bases in between. The CDR3 has 16 residues. CDR3 in DNA: TGTGCCAGCAGTCTTACCTTCAGGGGCTCTAATGAAAAACTGTTTTTT. Its protein product is CASSLTFRGSNEKLFF.

The rearrangement joins TRBV9 to TRBJ2-3; 9 bases align to TRBD2. Trimming removed 0 bases from V and 2 bases from J; junction bases left unmatched: 1. The CDR3 covers 15 residues. Germline V gene data show CDR1 as SGDLS and CDR2 as YYNGEE. The CDR3 reads CASSVEGLATDTQYF. CDR3 coding DNA: TGTGCCAGCAGCGTAGAGGGACTAGCCACAGATACGCAGTATTTT.

This clone has just one count. This sequence joins TRBV13 and TRBJ2-3; a weak D match, TRBD1 (6 bases). This CDR3 comprises 15 residues. CDR1 is PRHDT and CDR2 is FYEKMQ in the germline V gene (reference sequence). V lost 5 bases and J 1 base, leaving 13 bases between the germline ends. CDR3 region: CASSATGTRTDTQYF. Here the CDR3 DNA reads TGTGCCAGCAGCGCAACCGGGACACGCACAGATACGCAGTATTTT.

The chain recombines TRBV25-1 with TRBJ2-2; the match to TRBD2 covers 7 bases. J gave up 4 bases and V 3 bases, and 5 bases lay outside the gene matches. This CDR3 is built from 15 residues. Germline assignment: CDR1 MGHDK and CDR2 SYGVNS. The CDR3 DNA follows: TGTGCCAGCAGTGACTCCTGGGGGGGCACCGGGGAGCTGTTTTTT. Translation: CASSDSWGGTGELFF.

The J gene is TRBJ1-2, the V gene TRBV4-1, with D perhaps matching TRBD1 (6 bases). The germline V gene has CDR1 MGHRA and CDR2 YSYEKL. The length of the CDR3 is 14 residues. Deletions cut 0 bases from V and 4 bases from J, with 9 bases between. This chain's CDR3 is CASSQEGGGYGYTF. CDR3 nucleotides: TGCGCCAGCAGCCAAGAAGGGGGGGGCTATGGCTACACCTTC.

This chain links TRBV29-1 with TRBJ1-3, with D possibly TRBD1 on 6 matching bases. CDR1 is SQVTM and CDR2 is ANQGSEA in the germline V gene. The V gene lost 4 bases and the J gene lost 2 bases, with 9 bases spanning the gap. The CDR3 sequence is 13 residues long. The CDR3, as DNA: TGCAGCGTTGGGACAGAAACTGGAAACACCATATATTTT. It translates to CSVGTETGNTIYF. The full variable domain, its missing parts supplied by reference TRBV29-1 and TRBJ1-3, is SAVISQKPSRDICQRGTSLTIQCQVDSQVTMMFWYRQQPGQSLTLIATANQGSEATYESGFVIDKFPISRPNLTFSTLTVSNMSPEDSSIYLCSVGTETGNTIYFGEGSWLTVV.

In its sample, this clone was seen once. The chain links TRBV19 to TRBJ2-2; a weak D match, TRBD2 (5 bases). Germline-derived CDR1 and CDR2 are LNHDA and SQIVND (reference sequence). V lost 6 bases and J lost 1, with 18 bases in between. CDR3 length: 17 amino acids. The CDR3 DNA reads as TGTGCCAGTAGGGCCCGCGGACTTAGATGGAACACCGGGGAGCTGTTTTTT. Translating it yields CASRARGLRWNTGELFF. The variable domain in full, with the rest retrieved from reference TRBV19 and TRBJ2-2, is DGGITQSPKYLFRKEGQNVTLSCEQNLNHDAMYWYRQDPGQGLRLIYYSQIVNDFQKGDIAEGYSVSREKKESFPLTVTSAQKNPTAFYLCASRARGLRWNTGELFFGEGSRLTVL.

This sequence joins TRBV5-4 and TRBJ2-5; 7 nucleotides line up with TRBD1. There are 14 residues in the CDR3. V lost 4 bases, J lost 0 bases, and 3 bases stayed unmatched. CDR1 and CDR2 (germline): SGHNT, YYREEE (reference sequence). The CDR3 DNA reads TGTGCCAGCAGCCGGGACAGCAACCAAGAGACCCAGTACTTC. It translates to CASSRDSNQETQYF.

The chain couples TRBV30 to TRBJ2-3, with 9 bases matching TRBD2. The J segment lost 1 base and the V segment lost 0 bases, leaving 2 bases of the junction unmatched. Germline V CDR1 and CDR2: GTSNPN, SVGIG (reference sequence). The CDR3 has 15 amino acids. The CDR3 here is CAWSVIAGGTDTQYF. As DNA, the CDR3 is TGTGCCTGGAGTGTAATAGCGGGGGGCACAGATACGCAGTATTTT.

The DNA for the CDR3 is TGTGCCAGCAGACTCCCGGGACAGGGGTATGGCTACACCTTC. The encoded protein is CASRLPGQGYGYTF. The chain employs TRBV28 and TRBJ1-2, with 10 bases lining up with TRBD1. This CDR3 spans 14 amino acids. J gave up 5 bases and V 6 bases, and 6 bases lay outside the gene matches. Germline CDR1 and CDR2: MDHEN and SYDVKM.

This clone occurred a few times. The chain has TRBV6-8 and TRBJ1-6; D unresolved. This CDR3 region has 13 residues. In germline, CDR1 is MNHGY, CDR2 SAAAGT. V was shortened by 7 bases and J by 10 bases, with 14 bases between the two germline ends. CDR3 amino acids: CASIPWRESPLHF. The CDR3 DNA sequence: TGTGCCAGCATCCCGTGGAGGGAATCACCCCTCCACTTT.

This clone has a single count. The chain carries TRBV7-9 and TRBJ2-7, with 9 positions matching TRBD2. Germline V lookup: CDR1 SEHNR, CDR2 FQNEAQ (reference sequence). V gave up 4 bases and J gave up 4 bases; unmatched junction bases: 5. The CDR3 runs 14 residues. CDR3 amino acids: CASSSGTSLYEQYF. The DNA for the CDR3 is TGTGCCAGCAGCTCCGGGACTAGCCTGTACGAGCAGTACTTC.

The chain joins TRBV5-8 to TRBJ2-3; D is ambiguous. Trimming pared 4 bases from V and 2 bases from J, leaving 8 bases between. Germline V gives CDR1 SGHTS, CDR2 YDEGEE. The CDR3 runs 13 residues. CDR3 protein: CASSPPDTDTQYF. DNA for the CDR3: TGTGCCAGCAGCCCCCCAGACACAGATACGCAGTATTTT.

The chain recombines TRBV9 with TRBJ2-3, with a tentative D call TRBD1 (6 bases). Deletions cut 0 bases from V and 2 bases from J, with 10 bases between. Germline CDR1 reads SGDLS; CDR2 reads YYNGEE. The CDR3 contains 15 residues. The CDR3 loop reads CASSVEDSYTDTQYF. CDR3 bases: TGTGCCAGCAGCGTAGAGGACAGTTACACAGATACGCAGTATTTT.

CDR3 coding DNA: TGTGCCAGCAGCTTAGTTACTCTAGAGACCCAGTACTTC. It codes for CASSLVTLETQYF. V gene TRBV7-8 combines with J gene TRBJ2-5, with D unresolved. CDR3 length equals 13 residues. Germline CDR1 is SGHVS and CDR2 is FQNEAQ. Trimming pared 1 base from V and 4 bases from J, leaving 7 bases between.

The chain employs TRBV19 and TRBJ2-5; D might be TRBD1 (6 bases). This CDR3 comprises 13 residues. Trimming cost V 5 bases and J 2 bases, with 9 bases left between them. Germline CDR1 is LNHDA and CDR2 is SQIVND (reference sequence). CDR3 coding DNA: TGTGCCAGTAGTTGGACAGAACAAGAGACCCAGTACTTC. Translation gives CASSWTEQETQYF.